This T cell receptor (beta chain) was retrieved from a study of T-cell reconstitution after alpha-beta-depleted transplantation in children. Trimming took off 3 bases at V and 7 bases at J, with 9 bases between the two ends. Germline V gene sequence: CDR1 SQVTM, CDR2 ANQGSEA. This CDR3 is 11 amino acids long. Preparation of the TCRbeta library was carried out with unique molecular identifiers. TCRdb reanalysed the PCR reads using MiXCR and keeps one entry per CDR3 protein. The table has about 830,000 distinct CDR3 sequences, roughly 16% seen once. This clonotype was picked up many times. The starting material was PBMCs, mostly from graft donor cells, obtained 360 days after TCRalphabeta/CD19-depleted stem cell transplant. The V call is TRBV29-1, the J call TRBJ1-2; no clear D. The TCR comes from a male patient younger than 18 who had a stem cell transplant for acute lymphoblastic leukemia, so the T cells may come from the graft donor. The CDR3 region is CSVDPGSGYTF. Written as DNA, the CDR3 is TGCAGCGTTGACCCAGGCTCTGGCTACACCTTC.